This T cell receptor beta chain was obtained from a study of shared clonotypes between healthy human individuals. Study-wide background: The plates for each donor numbered three CD4 naive, three CD4 memory, two CD8 naive and one CD8 memory. Overall study results and limits: It was observed that 5% to 6.5% of naive CD4 clonotypes were shared across a handful of donors. Clonotypes which were not shared had lower generation probabilities than clonotypes that all four donors shared.

CD45RO negativity and positive selection for CCR7 defined naive CD8 cells, a population that excluded terminally differentiated effector memory CD45RA+ cells. CDR1 and CDR2 (germline): LNHDA, SQIVND (reference sequence). V lost 3 bases, J lost 7 bases, and 12 bases lay in between. The CDR3 loop spans 13 amino acids. With respect to this clone: Its antigen is currently unknown.

Repertoires were generated with immunoSEQ multiplex PCR, while TCRdb's copy carries only in-frame clones and drops some. The profile shows around 2.1 million clones, approximately 94% of them singletons. Sequencing was carried out using naive CD8+ T cells from PBMCs. This TCR came from a man aged 18 to 29 in good health. Some clones in this sample may be carry-over from other donors' samples. The rearrangement links TRBV19 to TRBJ1-1; D perhaps matches TRBD1 (5 bases). CDR3 bases: TGTGCCAGTAGTATCGGGGGGAGGATTGAAGCTTTCTTT. Protein: CASSIGGRIEAFF.